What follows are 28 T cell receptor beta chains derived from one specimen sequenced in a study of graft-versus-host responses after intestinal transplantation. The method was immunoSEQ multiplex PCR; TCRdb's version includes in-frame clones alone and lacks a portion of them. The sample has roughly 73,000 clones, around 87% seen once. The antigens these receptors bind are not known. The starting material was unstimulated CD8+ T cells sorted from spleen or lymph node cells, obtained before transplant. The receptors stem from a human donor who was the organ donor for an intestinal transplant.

CDR3 region: CASSAGQGGTGELFF. The DNA of the CDR3 is TGTGCCAGCAGCGCGGGACAGGGGGGGACCGGGGAGCTGTTTTTT. The chain is built from TRBV9 and TRBJ2-2, with TRBD1 identical over 11 bases. Trimming took 3 bases from V and 5 from J; bases not matched to a gene: 3. Germline assignment: CDR1 SGDLS and CDR2 YYNGEE. This CDR3 comprises 15 residues.

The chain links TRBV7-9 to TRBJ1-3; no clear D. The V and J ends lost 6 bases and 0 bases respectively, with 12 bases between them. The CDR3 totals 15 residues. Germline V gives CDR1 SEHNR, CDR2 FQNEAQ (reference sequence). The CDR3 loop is CASSPTVFSGNTIYF. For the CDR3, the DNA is TGTGCCAGCAGTCCGACCGTATTCTCTGGAAACACCATATATTTT.

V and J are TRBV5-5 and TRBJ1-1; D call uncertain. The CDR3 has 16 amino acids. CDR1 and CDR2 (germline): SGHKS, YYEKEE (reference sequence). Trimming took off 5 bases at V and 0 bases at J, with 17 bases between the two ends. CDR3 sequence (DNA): TGTGCCAGCAGGTCCATGGCAATCCACATGAACACTGAAGCTTTCTTT. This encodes CASRSMAIHMNTEAFF.

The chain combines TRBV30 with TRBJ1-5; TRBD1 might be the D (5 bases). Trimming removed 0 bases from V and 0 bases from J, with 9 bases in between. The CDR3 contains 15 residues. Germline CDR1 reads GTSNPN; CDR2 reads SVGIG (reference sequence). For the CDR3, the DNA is TGTGCCTGGAGTGTGGGGCCTTATAGCAATCAGCCCCAGCATTTT. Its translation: CAWSVGPYSNQPQHF. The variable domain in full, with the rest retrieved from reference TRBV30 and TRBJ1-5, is SQTIHQWPATLVQPVGSPLSLECTVEGTSNPNLYWYRQAAGRGLQLLFYSVGIGQISSEVPQNLSASRPQDRQFILSSKKLLLSDSGFYLCAWSVGPYSNQPQHFGDGTRLSIL.

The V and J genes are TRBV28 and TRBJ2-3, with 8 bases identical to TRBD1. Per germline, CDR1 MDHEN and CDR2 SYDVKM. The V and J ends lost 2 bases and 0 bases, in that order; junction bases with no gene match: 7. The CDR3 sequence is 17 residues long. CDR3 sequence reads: CASSLTDRVISTDTQYF. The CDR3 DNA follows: TGTGCCAGCAGTTTAACGGACAGGGTAATCAGCACAGATACGCAGTATTTT.

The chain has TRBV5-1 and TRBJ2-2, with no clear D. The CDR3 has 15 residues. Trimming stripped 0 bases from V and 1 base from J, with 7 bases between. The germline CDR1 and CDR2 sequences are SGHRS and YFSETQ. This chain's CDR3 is CASSLGRMNTGELFF. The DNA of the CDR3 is TGCGCCAGCAGCTTGGGCCGAATGAACACCGGGGAGCTGTTTTTT.

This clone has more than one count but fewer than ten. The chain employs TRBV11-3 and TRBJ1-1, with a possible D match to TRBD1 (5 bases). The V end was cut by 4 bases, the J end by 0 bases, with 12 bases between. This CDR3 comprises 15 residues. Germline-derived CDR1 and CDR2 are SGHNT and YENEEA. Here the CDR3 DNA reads TGTGCCAGCAGCTCCCTGACGGGGCTGAACACTGAAGCTTTCTTT. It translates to CASSSLTGLNTEAFF.

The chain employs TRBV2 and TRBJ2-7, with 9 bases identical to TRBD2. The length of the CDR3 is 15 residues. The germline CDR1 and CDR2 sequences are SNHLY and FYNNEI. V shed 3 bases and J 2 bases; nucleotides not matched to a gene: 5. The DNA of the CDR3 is TGTGCCAGCAGTGATTGGCGGGGGGGAGCCTACGAGCAGTACTTC. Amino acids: CASSDWRGGAYEQYF.

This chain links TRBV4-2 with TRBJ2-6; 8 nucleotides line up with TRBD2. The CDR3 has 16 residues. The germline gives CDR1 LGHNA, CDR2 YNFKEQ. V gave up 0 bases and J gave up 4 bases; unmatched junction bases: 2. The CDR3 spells CASSQDTSGGANVLTF. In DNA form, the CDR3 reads TGTGCCAGCAGCCAAGATACTAGCGGCGGGGCCAACGTCCTGACTTTC.

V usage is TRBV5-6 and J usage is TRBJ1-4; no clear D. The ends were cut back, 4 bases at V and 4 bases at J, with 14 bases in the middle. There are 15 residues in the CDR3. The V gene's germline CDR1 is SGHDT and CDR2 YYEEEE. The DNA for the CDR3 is TGTGCCAGCAGCCATAACATTCCTCGTAATGAAAAACTGTTTTTT. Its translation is CASSHNIPRNEKLFF.

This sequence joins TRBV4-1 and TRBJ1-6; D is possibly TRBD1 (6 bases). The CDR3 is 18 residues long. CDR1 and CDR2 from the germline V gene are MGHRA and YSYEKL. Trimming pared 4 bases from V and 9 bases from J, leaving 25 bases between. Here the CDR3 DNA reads TGCGCCAGCAGCCTGGTGTGGGGGGCGTTGAATGGACGTTCACCCCTCCACTTT. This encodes CASSLVWGALNGRSPLHF.

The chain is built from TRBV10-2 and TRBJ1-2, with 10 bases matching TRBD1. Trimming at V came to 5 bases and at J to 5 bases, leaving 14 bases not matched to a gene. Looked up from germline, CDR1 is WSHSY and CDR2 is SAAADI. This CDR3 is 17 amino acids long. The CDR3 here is CASSPRSGTGEIYGYTF. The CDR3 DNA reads TGCGCCAGCAGTCCTCGTTCCGGGACAGGGGAAATTTATGGCTACACCTTC.

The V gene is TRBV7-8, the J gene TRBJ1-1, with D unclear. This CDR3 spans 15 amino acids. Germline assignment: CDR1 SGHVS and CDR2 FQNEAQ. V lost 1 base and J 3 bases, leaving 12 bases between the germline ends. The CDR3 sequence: CASSLVTQLDTEAFF. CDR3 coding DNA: TGTGCCAGCAGCTTAGTAACACAGTTGGACACTGAAGCTTTCTTT.

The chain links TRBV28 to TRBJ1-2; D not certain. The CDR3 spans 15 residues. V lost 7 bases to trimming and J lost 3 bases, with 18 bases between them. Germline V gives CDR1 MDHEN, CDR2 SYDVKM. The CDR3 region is CASTSSGPPHYGYTF. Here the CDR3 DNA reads TGTGCCAGCACCTCAAGCGGTCCGCCTCACTATGGCTACACCTTC.

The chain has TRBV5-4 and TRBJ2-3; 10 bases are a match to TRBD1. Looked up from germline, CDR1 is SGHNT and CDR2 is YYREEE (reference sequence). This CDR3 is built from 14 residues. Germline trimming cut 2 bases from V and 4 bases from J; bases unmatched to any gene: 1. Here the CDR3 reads CASSFDRGPDTQYF. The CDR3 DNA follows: TGTGCCAGCAGCTTTGACAGGGGGCCAGATACGCAGTATTTT.

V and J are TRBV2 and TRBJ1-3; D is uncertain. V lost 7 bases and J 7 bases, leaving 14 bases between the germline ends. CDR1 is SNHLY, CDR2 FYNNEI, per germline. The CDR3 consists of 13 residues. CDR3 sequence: CASIVMGGNTIYF. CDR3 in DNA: TGTGCCAGCATCGTCATGGGTGGGAACACCATATATTTT.

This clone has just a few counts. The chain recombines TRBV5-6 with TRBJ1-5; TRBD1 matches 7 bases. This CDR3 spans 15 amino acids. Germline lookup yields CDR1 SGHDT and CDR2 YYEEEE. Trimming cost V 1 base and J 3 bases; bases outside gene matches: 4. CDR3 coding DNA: TGTGCCAGCAGCTTGTGGGACAGCTACAATCAGCCCCAGCATTTT. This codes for CASSLWDSYNQPQHF.

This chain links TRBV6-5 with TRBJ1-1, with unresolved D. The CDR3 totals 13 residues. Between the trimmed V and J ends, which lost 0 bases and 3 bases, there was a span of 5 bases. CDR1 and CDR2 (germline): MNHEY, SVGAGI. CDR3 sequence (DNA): TGTGCCAGCAGTTACTCCCAGGACACTGAAGCTTTCTTT. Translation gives CASSYSQDTEAFF.

CDR3 sequence (DNA): TGTGCCAGCAGCCTTAGGGGAGGGGCCTACAATGAGCAGTTCTTC. It encodes CASSLRGGAYNEQFF. The rearrangement joins TRBV9 to TRBJ2-1, with 7 bases that match TRBD2. The length of the CDR3 is 15 residues. The V and J ends lost 4 bases and 2 bases, in that order; junction bases with no gene match: 6. CDR1 and CDR2 from the germline V gene are SGDLS and YYNGEE. The full variable domain, in which reference TRBV9 and TRBJ2-1 provide the parts outside the CDR3, is DSGVTQTPKHLITATGQRVTLRCSPRSGDLSVYWYQQSLDQGLQFLIQYYNGEERAKGNILERFSAQQFPDLHSELNLSSLELGDSALYFCASSLRGGAYNEQFFGPGTRLTVL.

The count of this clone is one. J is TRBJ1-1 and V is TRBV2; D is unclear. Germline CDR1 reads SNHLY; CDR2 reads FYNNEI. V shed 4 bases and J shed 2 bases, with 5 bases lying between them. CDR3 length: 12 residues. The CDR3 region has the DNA TGTGCCAGCAGTGTACTAAACACTGAAGCTTTCTTT. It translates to CASSVLNTEAFF. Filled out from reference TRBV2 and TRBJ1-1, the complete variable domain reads EPEVTQTPSHQVTQMGQEVILRCVPISNHLYFYWYRQILGQKVEFLVSFYNNEISEKSEIFDDQFSVERPDGSNFTLKIRSTKLEDSAMYFCASSVLNTEAFFGQGTRLTVV.

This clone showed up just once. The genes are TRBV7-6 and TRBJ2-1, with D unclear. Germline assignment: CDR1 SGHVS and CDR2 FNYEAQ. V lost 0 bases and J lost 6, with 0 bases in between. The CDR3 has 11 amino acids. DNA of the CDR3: TGTGCCAGCAGCTTAGCCAATGAGCAGTTCTTC. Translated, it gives CASSLANEQFF.

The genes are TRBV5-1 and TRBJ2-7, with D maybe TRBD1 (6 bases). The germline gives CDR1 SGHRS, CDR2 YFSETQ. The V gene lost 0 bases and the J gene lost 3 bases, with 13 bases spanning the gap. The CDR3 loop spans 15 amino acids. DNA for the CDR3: TGCGCCAGCAGCTTGGCCCAGGGGAAGTACTACGAGCAGTACTTC. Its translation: CASSLAQGKYYEQYF.

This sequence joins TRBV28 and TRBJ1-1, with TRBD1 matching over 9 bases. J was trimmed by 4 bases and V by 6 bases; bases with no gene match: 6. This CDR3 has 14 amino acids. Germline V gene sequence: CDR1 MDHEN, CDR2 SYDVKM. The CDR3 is CASRKMTGGTEAFF. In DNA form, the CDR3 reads TGTGCCAGCAGAAAGATGACAGGGGGCACTGAAGCTTTCTTT.

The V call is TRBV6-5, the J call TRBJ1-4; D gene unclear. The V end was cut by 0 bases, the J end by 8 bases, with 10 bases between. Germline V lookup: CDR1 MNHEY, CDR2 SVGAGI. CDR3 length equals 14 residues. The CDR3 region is CASSYSGRPEKLFF. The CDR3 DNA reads TGTGCCAGCAGTTACTCGGGCAGACCCGAAAAACTGTTTTTT.

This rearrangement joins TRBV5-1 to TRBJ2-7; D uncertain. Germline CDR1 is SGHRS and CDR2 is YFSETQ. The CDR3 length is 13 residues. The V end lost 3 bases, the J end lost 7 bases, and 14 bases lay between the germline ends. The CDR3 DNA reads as TGCGCCAGCAGCTGGGATCTCCTTGGGGAGCAGTACTTC. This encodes CASSWDLLGEQYF. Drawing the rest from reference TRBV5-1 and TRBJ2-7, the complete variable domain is KAGVTQTPRYLIKTRGQQVTLSCSPISGHRSVSWYQQTPGQGLQFLFEYFSETQRNKGNFPGRFSGRQFSNSRSEMNVSTLELGDSALYLCASSWDLLGEQYFGPGTRLTVT.

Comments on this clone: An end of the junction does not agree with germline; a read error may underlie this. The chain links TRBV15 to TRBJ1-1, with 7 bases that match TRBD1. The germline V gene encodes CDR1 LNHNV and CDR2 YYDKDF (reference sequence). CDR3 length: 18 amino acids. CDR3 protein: CATSGEYSTGRDQAEAFF. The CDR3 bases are TGTGCCACCAGCGGAGAGTATTCGACAGGGCGAGATCAGGCTGAAGCTTTCTTT.

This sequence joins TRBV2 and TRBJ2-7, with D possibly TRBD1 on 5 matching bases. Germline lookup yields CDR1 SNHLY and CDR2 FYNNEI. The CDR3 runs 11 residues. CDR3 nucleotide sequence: TGTGCGGGCGGAGCAGGGTACGAGCAGTACTTC. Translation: CAGGAGYEQYF.

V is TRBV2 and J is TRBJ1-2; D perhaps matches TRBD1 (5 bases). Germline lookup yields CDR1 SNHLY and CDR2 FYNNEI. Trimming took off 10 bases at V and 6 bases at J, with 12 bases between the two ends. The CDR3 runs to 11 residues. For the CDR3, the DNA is TGTGCCACCCAGGGACCCAATGGCTACACCTTC. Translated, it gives CATQGPNGYTF. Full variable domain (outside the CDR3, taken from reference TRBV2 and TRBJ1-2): EPEVTQTPSHQVTQMGQEVILRCVPISNHLYFYWYRQILGQKVEFLVSFYNNEISEKSEIFDDQFSVERPDGSNFTLKIRSTKLEDSAMYFCATQGPNGYTFGSGTRLTVV.